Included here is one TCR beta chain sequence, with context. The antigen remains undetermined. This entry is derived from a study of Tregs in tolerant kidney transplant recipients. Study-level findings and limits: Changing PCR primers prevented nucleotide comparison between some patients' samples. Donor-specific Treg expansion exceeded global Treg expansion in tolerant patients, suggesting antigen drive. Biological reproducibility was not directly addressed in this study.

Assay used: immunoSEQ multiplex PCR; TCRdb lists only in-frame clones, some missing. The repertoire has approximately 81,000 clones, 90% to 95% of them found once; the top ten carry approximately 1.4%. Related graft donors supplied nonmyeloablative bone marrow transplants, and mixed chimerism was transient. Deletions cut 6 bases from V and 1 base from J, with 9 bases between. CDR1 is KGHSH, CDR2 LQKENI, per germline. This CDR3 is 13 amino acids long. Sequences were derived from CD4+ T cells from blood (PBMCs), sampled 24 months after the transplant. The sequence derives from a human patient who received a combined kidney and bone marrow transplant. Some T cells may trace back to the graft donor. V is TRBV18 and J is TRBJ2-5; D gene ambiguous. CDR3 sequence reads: CASSTAPQETQYF. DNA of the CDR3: TGTGCCAGCTCTACAGCACCCCAAGAGACCCAGTACTTC.